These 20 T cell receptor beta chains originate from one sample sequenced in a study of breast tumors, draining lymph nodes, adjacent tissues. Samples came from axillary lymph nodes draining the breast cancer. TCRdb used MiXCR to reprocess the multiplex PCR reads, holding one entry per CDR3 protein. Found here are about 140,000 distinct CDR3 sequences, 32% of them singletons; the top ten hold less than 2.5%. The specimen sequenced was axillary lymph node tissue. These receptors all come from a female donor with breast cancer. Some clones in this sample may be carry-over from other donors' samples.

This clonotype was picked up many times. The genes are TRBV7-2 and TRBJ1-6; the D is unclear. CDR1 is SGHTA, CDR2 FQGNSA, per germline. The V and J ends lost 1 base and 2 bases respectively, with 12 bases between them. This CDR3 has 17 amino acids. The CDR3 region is CASSLGWSGTYNSPLHF. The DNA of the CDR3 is TGTGCCAGCAGCTTAGGGTGGTCCGGGACCTATAATTCACCCCTCCACTTT.

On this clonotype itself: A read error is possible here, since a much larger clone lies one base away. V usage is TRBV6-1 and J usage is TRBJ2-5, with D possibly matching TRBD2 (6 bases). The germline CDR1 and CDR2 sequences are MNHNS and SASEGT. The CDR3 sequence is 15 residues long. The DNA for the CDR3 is TGTGCCACCTCCTCCGAGTCCGCAGGACGGGAGACCCGGTACTTC. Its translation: CATSSESAGRETRYF.

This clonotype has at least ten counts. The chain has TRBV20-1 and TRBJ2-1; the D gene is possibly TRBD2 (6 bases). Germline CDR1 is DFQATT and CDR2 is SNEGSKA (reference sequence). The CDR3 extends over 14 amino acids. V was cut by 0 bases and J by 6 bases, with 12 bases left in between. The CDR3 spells CSARDLGGTNEQFF. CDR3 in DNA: TGCAGTGCTAGAGATCTCGGGGGAACCAATGAGCAGTTCTTC.

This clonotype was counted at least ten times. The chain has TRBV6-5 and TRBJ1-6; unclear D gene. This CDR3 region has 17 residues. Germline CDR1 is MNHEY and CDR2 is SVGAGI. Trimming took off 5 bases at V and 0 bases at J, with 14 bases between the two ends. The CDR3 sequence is CASSSLRTRSYNSPLHF. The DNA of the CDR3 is TGTGCCAGCAGTAGCCTGAGGACGCGCTCCTATAATTCACCCCTCCACTTT.

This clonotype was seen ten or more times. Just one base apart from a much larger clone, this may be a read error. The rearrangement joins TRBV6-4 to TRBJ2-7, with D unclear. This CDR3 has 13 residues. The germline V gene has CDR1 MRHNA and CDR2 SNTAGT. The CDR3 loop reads CASSELSSYEQHV. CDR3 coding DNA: TGTGCCAGCAGTGAACTGAGCTCCTACGAGCAGCACGTC.

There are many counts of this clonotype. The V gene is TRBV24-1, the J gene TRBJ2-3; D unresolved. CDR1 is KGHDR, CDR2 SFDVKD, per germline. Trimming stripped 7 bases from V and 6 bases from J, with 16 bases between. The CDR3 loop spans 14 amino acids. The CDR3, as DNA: TGTGCCACCAGCGGGTCGGCTCACGCCGATACGCAGTATTTT. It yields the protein CATSGSAHADTQYF.

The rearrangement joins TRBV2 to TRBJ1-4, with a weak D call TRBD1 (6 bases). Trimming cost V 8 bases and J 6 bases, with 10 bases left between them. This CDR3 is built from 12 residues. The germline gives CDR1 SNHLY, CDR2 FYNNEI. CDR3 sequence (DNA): TGTGCCAGCGGGGGCGGGGATGAAAAACTGTTTTTT. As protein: CASGGGDEKLFF.

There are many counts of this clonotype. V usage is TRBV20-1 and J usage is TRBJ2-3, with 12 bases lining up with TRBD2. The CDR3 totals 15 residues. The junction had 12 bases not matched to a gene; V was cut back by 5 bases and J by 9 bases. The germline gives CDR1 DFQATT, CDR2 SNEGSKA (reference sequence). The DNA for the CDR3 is TGCAGTGCTGAGGCGGCTAGCGGGGGGGAGGGGACGCAGTATTTT. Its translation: CSAEAASGGEGTQYF.

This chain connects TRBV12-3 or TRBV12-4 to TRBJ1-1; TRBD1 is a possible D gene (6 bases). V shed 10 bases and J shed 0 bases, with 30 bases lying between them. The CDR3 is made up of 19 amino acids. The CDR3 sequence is CATGLWSIGTGGLNTEAFF. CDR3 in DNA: TGTGCCACGGGACTGTGGAGCATCGGCACCGGGGGCTTGAACACTGAAGCTTTCTTT.

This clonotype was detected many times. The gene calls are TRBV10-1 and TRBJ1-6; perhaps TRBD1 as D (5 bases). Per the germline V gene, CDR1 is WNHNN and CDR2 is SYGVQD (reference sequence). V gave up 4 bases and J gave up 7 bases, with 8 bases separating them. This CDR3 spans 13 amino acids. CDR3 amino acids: CASSARVNSPLHF. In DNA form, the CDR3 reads TGCGCCAGCAGTGCCAGGGTCAATTCACCCCTCCACTTT.

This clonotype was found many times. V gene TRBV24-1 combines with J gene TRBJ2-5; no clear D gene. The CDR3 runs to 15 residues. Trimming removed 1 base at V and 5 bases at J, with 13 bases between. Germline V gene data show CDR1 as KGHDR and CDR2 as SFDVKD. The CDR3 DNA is TGTGCCACCAGTGATTTAACAGACATCGGGGAGACCCAGTACTTC. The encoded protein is CATSDLTDIGETQYF.

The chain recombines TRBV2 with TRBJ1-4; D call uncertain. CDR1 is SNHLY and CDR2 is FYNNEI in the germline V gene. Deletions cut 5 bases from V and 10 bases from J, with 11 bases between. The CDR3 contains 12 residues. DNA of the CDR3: TGTGCCAGCAGTTCCGACGGAGCAAAACTGTTTTTT. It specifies CASSSDGAKLFF.

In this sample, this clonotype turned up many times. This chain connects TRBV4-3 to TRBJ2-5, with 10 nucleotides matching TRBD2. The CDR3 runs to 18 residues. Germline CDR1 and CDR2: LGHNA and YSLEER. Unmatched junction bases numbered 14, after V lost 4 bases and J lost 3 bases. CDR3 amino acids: CASSPGLIAGGIEETQYF. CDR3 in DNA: TGCGCCAGCAGCCCTGGGTTGATAGCGGGGGGTATAGAAGAGACCCAGTACTTC.

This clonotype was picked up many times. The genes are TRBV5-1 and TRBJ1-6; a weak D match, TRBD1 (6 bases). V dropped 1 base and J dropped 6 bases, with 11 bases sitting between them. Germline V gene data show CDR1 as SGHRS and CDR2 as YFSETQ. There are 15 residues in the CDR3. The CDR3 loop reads CASSLSAGANSPLHF. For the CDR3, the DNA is TGCGCCAGCAGCTTGTCCGCAGGGGCTAATTCACCCCTCCACTTT.

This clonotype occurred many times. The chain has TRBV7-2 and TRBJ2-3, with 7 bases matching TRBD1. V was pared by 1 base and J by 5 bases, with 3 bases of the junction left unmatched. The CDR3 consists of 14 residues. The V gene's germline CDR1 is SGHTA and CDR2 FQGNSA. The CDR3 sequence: CASSLETGEDTQYF. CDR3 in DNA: TGTGCCAGCAGCTTAGAAACAGGGGAAGATACGCAGTATTTT.

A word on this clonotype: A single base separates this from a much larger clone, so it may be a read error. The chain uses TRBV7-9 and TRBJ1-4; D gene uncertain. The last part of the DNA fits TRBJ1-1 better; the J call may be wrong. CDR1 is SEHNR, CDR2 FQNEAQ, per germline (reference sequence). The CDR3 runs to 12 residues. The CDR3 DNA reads TGTGCCGGCAGCTTAGAGTGGACTGAAGCTTTCTTT. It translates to CAGSLEWTEAFF.

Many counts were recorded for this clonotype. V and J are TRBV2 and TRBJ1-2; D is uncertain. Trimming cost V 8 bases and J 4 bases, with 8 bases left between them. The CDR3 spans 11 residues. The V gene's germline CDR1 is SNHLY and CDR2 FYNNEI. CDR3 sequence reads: CASGQTYGYTF. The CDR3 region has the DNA TGTGCCAGCGGGCAGACCTATGGCTACACCTTC.

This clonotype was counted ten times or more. In nucleotides, the CDR3 is TGCGCCAGCAGCGCCTGGCAGGCCAAAAATTCACCCCTCCACTTT. It codes for CASSAWQAKNSPLHF. The rearrangement joins TRBV5-1 to TRBJ1-6; unclear D gene. Trimming took off 4 bases at V and 7 bases at J, with 15 bases between the two ends. The germline CDR1 and CDR2 sequences are SGHRS and YFSETQ. CDR3 length equals 15 residues.

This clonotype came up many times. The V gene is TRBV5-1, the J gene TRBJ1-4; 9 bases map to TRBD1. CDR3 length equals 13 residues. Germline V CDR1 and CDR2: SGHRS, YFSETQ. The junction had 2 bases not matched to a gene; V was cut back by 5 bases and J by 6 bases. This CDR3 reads CASSWTGDEKLFF. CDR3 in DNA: TGCGCCAGCAGTTGGACAGGGGATGAAAAACTGTTTTTT.

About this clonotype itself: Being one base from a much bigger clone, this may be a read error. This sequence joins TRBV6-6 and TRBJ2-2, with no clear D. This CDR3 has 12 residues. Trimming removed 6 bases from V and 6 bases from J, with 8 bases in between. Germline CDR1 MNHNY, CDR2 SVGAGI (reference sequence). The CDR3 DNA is TGTGCCAGCAGGCTCGCGGCCGGGGAGCTGTTTTTT. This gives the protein CASRLAAGELFF.